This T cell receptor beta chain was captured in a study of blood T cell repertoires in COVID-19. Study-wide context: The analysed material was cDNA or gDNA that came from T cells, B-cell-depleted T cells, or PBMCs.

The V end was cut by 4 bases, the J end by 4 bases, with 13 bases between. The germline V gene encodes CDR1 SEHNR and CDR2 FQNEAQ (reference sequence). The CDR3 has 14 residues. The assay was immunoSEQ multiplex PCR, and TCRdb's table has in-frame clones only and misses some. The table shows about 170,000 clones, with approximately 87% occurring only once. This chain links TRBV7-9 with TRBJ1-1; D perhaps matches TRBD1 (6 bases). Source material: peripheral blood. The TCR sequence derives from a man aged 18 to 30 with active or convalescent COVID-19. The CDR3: CASSYGGRITEAFF. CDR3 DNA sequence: TGTGCCAGCAGCTACGGGGGGCGTATCACTGAAGCTTTCTTT. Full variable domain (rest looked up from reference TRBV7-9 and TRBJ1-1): DTGVSQNPRHKITKRGQNVTFRCDPISEHNRLYWYRQTLGQGPEFLTYFQNEAQLEKSRLLSDRFSAERPKGSFSTLEIQRTEQGDSAMYLCASSYGGRITEAFFGQGTRLTVV.